One sample yielded the 24 T cell receptor beta chains listed below, sequenced in a study of tumor and adjacent non-tumor tissue in lung cancer. A modified ARM-PCR protocol with three rounds of nested PCR amplified TCRbeta. MiXCR was run by TCRdb on the multiplex PCR reads, yielding one entry per CDR3 protein. The table has under 150,000 distinct CDR3 sequences, around 67% seen once. RNA was extracted from bulk tissue without any cell sorting. Sequenced sample: lung tumor tissue. These receptors all come from a man between 60 and 70 years old with small cell lung cancer.

Comments on this clonotype: A much larger clonotype is one base distant, so this may be a read error. The chain joins TRBV7-8 to TRBJ2-1, with 11 bases fitting TRBD2. V shed 5 bases, J shed 15 bases, and the junction held 15 bases outside the gene matches. This CDR3 spans 15 amino acids. The germline gives CDR1 SGHVS, CDR2 FQNEAQ. The CDR3: CASSGGTSGTANRFF. CDR3 nucleotides: TGTGCCAGCAGCGGGGGGACTAGCGGCACAGCCAATCGGTTCTTC.

A note on this clonotype: Lacking the conserved final phenylalanine or tryptophan, this CDR3 likely reflects a read error. J is TRBJ2-1 and V is TRBV11-2, with D unclear. CDR1 is SGHAT, CDR2 FQNNGV, per germline. V lost 1 base and J lost 9, with 16 bases in between. CDR3 length: 15 residues. CDR3 nucleotide sequence: TGTGCCAGCAGCTTAGGCCCCCACGTGAGGTTTGAGCAGTTCTCC. Translated, it gives CASSLGPHVRFEQFS.

In its sample, this clonotype was seen many times. This CDR3 reads CSAKTSGSNTGELFF. CDR3 coding DNA: TGCAGTGCTAAAACTAGCGGGAGTAACACCGGGGAGCTGTTTTTT. The J gene is TRBJ2-2, the V gene TRBV20-1; 11 bases line up with TRBD2. Germline V gene data show CDR1 as DFQATT and CDR2 as SNEGSKA (reference sequence). Trimming cost V 4 bases and J 2 bases; bases outside gene matches: 3. This CDR3 is 15 amino acids long.

As to this clonotype: The junction differs from germline at one of its ends, possibly a read error. The chain couples TRBV11-2 to TRBJ2-6; 9 bases map to TRBD2. Germline V gives CDR1 SGHAT, CDR2 FQNNGV. There are 18 residues in the CDR3. CDR3 DNA: TGTGCCAGCAACTTAGTCCTAGCGGGAACCTCTGGGGCCAACGTCCTGACTTTC. It yields the protein CASNLVLAGTSGANVLTF.

Concerning this clonotype: One end of the junction fails to match germline, which may point to a read error. CDR3: CASSLAGETGTRHF. CDR3 in DNA: TGTGCCAGCAGCTTAGCGGGTGAAACAGGTACGCGGCATTTT. The chain combines TRBV11-2 with TRBJ2-3; possibly TRBD1 for D (5 bases). Germline V CDR1 and CDR2: SGHAT, FQNNGV. The CDR3 totals 14 residues.

The chain has TRBV4-1 and TRBJ1-2, with D hard to call. Germline CDR1 is MGHRA and CDR2 is YSYEKL. The CDR3 consists of 15 residues. V was trimmed by 3 bases and J by 2 bases, leaving 13 bases between them. The CDR3, as DNA: TGCGCCAGCAGCCAGTCAAGTCACGGCAACTATGGCTACACCTTC. This translates into CASSQSSHGNYGYTF.

This clonotype was observed once. This rearrangement joins TRBV6-6 to TRBJ2-7; the D is unclear. Germline assignment: CDR1 MNHNY and CDR2 SVGAGI (reference sequence). CDR3 size: 14 residues. V lost 9 bases to trimming and J lost 0 bases, with 15 bases between them. The CDR3 sequence: CARSLKETSYEQYV. CDR3 in DNA: TGTGCCAGAAGCCTCAAAGAGACCTCCTACGAGCAGTACGTC.

The chain has TRBV20-1 and TRBJ2-4, with 11 positions matching TRBD2. The junction had 8 bases not matched to a gene; V was cut back by 7 bases and J by 0 bases. CDR1 is DFQATT, CDR2 SNEGSKA, per germline (reference sequence). The CDR3 runs to 16 residues. CDR3 nucleotides: TGCAGTGTTACAACCGGACTAGCGGGAGCCAAAAACATTCAGTACTTC. Translated: CSVTTGLAGAKNIQYF.

The chain is built from TRBV20-1 and TRBJ1-5; 9 positions agree with TRBD1. Germline CDR1 is DFQATT and CDR2 is SNEGSKA (reference sequence). There are 14 residues in the CDR3. V was clipped by 1 base and J by 9 bases; unmatched bases: 7. CDR3 sequence: CSARGGQGTGPQHF. The CDR3 bases are TGCAGTGCTAGAGGCGGACAGGGGACGGGGCCCCAGCATTTT.

The table lists this clonotype with a count of one. The chain is built from TRBV10-3 and TRBJ2-3; TRBD2 is a possible D gene (6 bases). The CDR3 covers 14 residues. Germline CDR1 reads ENHRY; CDR2 reads SYGVKD. Trimming cost V 4 bases and J 1 base, with 9 bases left between them. CDR3 DNA: TGTGCCATCAGTGCGGGGGACCGCACAGATACGCAGTATTTT. As protein: CAISAGDRTDTQYF.

This clonotype was found a few times. The V call is TRBV28, the J call TRBJ2-7; tentatively, D is TRBD1 or TRBD2 (5 bases each). Deletions cut 5 bases from V and 2 bases from J, with 16 bases between. Germline values: CDR1 MDHEN, CDR2 SYDVKM. This CDR3 has 15 residues. The CDR3, as DNA: TGTGCCAGCAGTCCCCTAGGGACGGGGACCTACGAGCAGTACTTC. Translated: CASSPLGTGTYEQYF. The variable domain in full, with the rest retrieved from reference TRBV28 and TRBJ2-7, is DVKVTQSSRYLVKRTGEKVFLECVQDMDHENMFWYRQDPGLGLRLIYFSYDVKMKEKGDIPEGYSVSREKKERFSLILESASTNQTSMYLCASSPLGTGTYEQYFGPGTRLTVT.

The V call is TRBV11-2, the J call TRBJ2-3; 7 bases fit TRBD1. Trimming cost V 4 bases and J 5 bases; bases outside gene matches: 9. The CDR3 sequence is 15 residues long. Germline loops: CDR1 SGHAT, CDR2 FQNNGV. Here the CDR3 reads CASSSFGQVRDTQYF. The CDR3 nucleotides read TGTGCCAGCAGCTCCTTTGGACAGGTCAGAGATACGCAGTATTTT.

The chain has TRBV12-3 or TRBV12-4 and TRBJ1-1, with TRBD1 matching 9 bases. Trimming took 6 bases from V and 10 from J; bases not matched to a gene: 12. CDR3 length: 14 residues. DNA of the CDR3: TGTGCCAGCAGCCCCGGGACAGGGAACATTGTAGCTTTCTTT. Translation: CASSPGTGNIVAFF.

The V call is TRBV11-1, the J call TRBJ2-1; 10 bases agree with TRBD2. Per the germline V gene, CDR1 is SGHAT and CDR2 is FQDESV (reference sequence). Unmatched junction bases numbered 20, after V lost 5 bases and J lost 13 bases. There are 17 residues in the CDR3. Here the CDR3 DNA reads TGTGCCAGCAGCCATAGGCCAGGGCTAGCGGGAGTCGGGGAACAGTTCTTC. As protein: CASSHRPGLAGVGEQFF.

This chain uses TRBV20-1 with TRBJ2-1; D may be TRBD2 (6 bases). CDR3 size: 14 residues. Trimming removed 3 bases at V and 0 bases at J, with 9 bases between. Germline assignment: CDR1 DFQATT and CDR2 SNEGSKA (reference sequence). CDR3 bases: TGCAGTGCTAGCGGGAGAATCTCCTACAATGAGCAGTTCTTC. Its protein is CSASGRISYNEQFF.

A note on this clonotype: This may be a read error, as it is one base from a much larger clone. CDR3 sequence (DNA): TGTGTCAGCAGCTCCCTCCGGGACAGGCAAGAGACCCAGTACTTC. Translated, it gives CVSSSLRDRQETQYF. The chain has TRBV11-1 and TRBJ2-5; 8 nucleotides align to TRBD1. Germline loops: CDR1 SGHAT, CDR2 FQDESV (reference sequence). The CDR3 length is 15 residues.

This clonotype showed up just once. This CDR3 is missing its conserved last phenylalanine or tryptophan, likely due to a read error. The genes are TRBV20-1 and TRBJ2-1; D possibly matches TRBD1 or TRBD2 (6 bases each). Trimming cost V 6 bases and J 8 bases, with 20 bases left between them. The CDR3 spans 14 residues. CDR1 DFQATT and CDR2 SNEGSKA come from the germline V gene (reference sequence). The CDR3 sequence is CSASGASVSYEQFL. DNA of the CDR3: TGCAGTGCCTCAGGGGCTAGCGTGAGTTATGAGCAGTTCCTC.

Points on this clonotype: The CDR3 end shows no conserved phenylalanine or tryptophan, and so a read error is likely. The chain couples TRBV11-2 to TRBJ2-1, with D perhaps matching TRBD2 (5 bases). Germline values: CDR1 SGHAT, CDR2 FQNNGV. CDR3 length: 14 amino acids. CDR3 DNA sequence: TGTGCCAACAGCGGCCTACTAGGGAGTGGTGAGCAGTTCTAC. Residues: CANSGLLGSGEQFY.

This clonotype occurred a few times. The chain is built from TRBV5-1 and TRBJ2-2; TRBD1 agrees at 11 bases. Trimming cost V 4 bases and J 9 bases; bases outside gene matches: 8. CDR3 length: 15 residues. In germline, CDR1 is SGHRS, CDR2 YFSETQ. The CDR3 DNA reads TGCGCCAGCAGCCCGGACAGGGGGCCGACCTGGGAGCTGTTTTTT. It encodes CASSPDRGPTWELFF. The variable domain in full, with the rest retrieved from reference TRBV5-1 and TRBJ2-2, is KAGVTQTPRYLIKTRGQQVTLSCSPISGHRSVSWYQQTPGQGLQFLFEYFSETQRNKGNFPGRFSGRQFSNSRSEMNVSTLELGDSALYLCASSPDRGPTWELFFGEGSRLTVL.

Remarks on this clonotype: One base away lies a much larger clone, so this may be a sequencing read error. In DNA form, the CDR3 reads TGTGCCAGCAGTTCCAGGGGGGTAGACACTGAAGTTTTCTTT. This codes for CASSSRGVDTEVFF. This sequence joins TRBV6-6 and TRBJ1-1; TRBD1 aligns across 7 bases. The length of the CDR3 is 14 residues. Germline CDR1 is MNHNY and CDR2 is SVGAGI (reference sequence).

As regards this clonotype: The CDR3 carries no conserved terminal phenylalanine or tryptophan, so it likely arises from a read error. V usage is TRBV11-1 and J usage is TRBJ2-7; 9 bases line up with TRBD1. The CDR3 consists of 12 residues. From germline, CDR1 is SGHAT and CDR2 FQDESV (reference sequence). CDR3 loop: CVSSGQGREQYL. DNA of the CDR3: TGTGTCAGTAGCGGACAGGGGCGCGAGCAGTACTTA.

This clonotype showed up many times. J is TRBJ2-7 and V is TRBV11-2; D tentatively fits TRBD1 or TRBD2 (5 bases each). The CDR3 spans 13 residues. Trimming cost V 5 bases and J 8 bases, with 16 bases left between them. Germline V gives CDR1 SGHAT, CDR2 FQNNGV. CDR3 protein: CASSKGRDGKQYF. In nucleotides, the CDR3 is TGTGCCAGCAGCAAGGGACGGGACGGGAAGCAGTACTTC.

The rearrangement uses TRBV30 and TRBJ2-2; D may be TRBD1 (5 bases). Between the trimmed V and J ends, which lost 0 bases and 6 bases, there was a span of 14 bases. The CDR3 totals 15 residues. CDR1 and CDR2 (germline): GTSNPN, SVGIG (reference sequence). The CDR3 is CAWSVGAGLSGELFF. CDR3 in DNA: TGTGCCTGGAGTGTAGGGGCAGGGTTATCCGGGGAGCTGTTTTTT.

Points on this clonotype: A much more abundant neighbour one base away suggests this may be a read error. V usage is TRBV6-5 and J usage is TRBJ2-2; D unresolved. The CDR3 loop spans 15 amino acids. V lost 0 bases and J lost 10, with 15 bases in between. Germline CDR1 is MNHEY and CDR2 is SVGAGI. CDR3 protein: CASSYSGPGFEELFF. In nucleotides, the CDR3 is TGTGCCAGCAGTTACTCCGGGCCTGGGTTCGAGGAGCTGTTTTTT.